The sequence of this T cell receptor beta chain was determined in a study of blood T cell repertoires in COVID-19. About the research overall: Acute and convalescent COVID-19 specimens originated in the United States, Italy and Spain. PBMCs, B-cell-depleted T cells, or T cells were the source of the cDNA or gDNA that made up the material.

V lost 6 bases to trimming and J lost 2 bases, with 19 bases between them. The CDR3 sequence is 17 residues long. Germline V gene sequence: CDR1 MNHEY, CDR2 SMNVEV (reference sequence). Those who participated ranged in age from about 18 to 89 years and resided in 20 to 25 US areas. Original analysis: For nucleated cells, counts were estimated from reference gene primer amplification. Data came from immunoSEQ multiplex PCR; TCRdb stores just in-frame clones and leaves some out. For V, J and clone size, that table is used; D and trimming come from the DNA. This sample carries about 130,000 clones, about four fifths of them seen once, and the ten largest clones take about 9.2%.

This sequence joins TRBV27 and TRBJ1-4; the D gene is possibly TRBD1 (5 bases). Sample: PBMCs or T cells enriched from blood (not recorded which). This clonotype was obtained from a man aged 50-59 years who had recovered from COVID-19. Here the CDR3 reads CASSGGPSIGTNEKLFF. CDR3 bases: TGTGCCAGCAGCGGGGGACCGTCGATAGGGACTAATGAAAAACTGTTTTTT.